These 26 T cell receptor beta chains were all obtained from the same sample, sequenced in a study of tumor and adjacent non-tumor tissue in lung cancer. The library came from three nested PCR rounds adapted from ARM-PCR protocols. MiXCR was run by TCRdb on the multiplex PCR reads, yielding one entry per CDR3 protein. The top ten hold about 20% of the sample, which has fewer than 150,000 distinct CDR3 sequences, around 66% seen once. The template was RNA from unsorted bulk tissue. The sample comprised lung tumor tissue. The source of these receptors is a man between 60 and 75 years old with small cell lung cancer.

The rearrangement links TRBV4-2 to TRBJ2-1, with a weak D call TRBD2 (6 bases). Germline CDR1 is LGHNA and CDR2 is YNFKEQ. V shed 5 bases and J shed 8 bases, with 22 bases lying between them. This CDR3 region has 16 residues. The CDR3 nucleotides read TGTGCCAGCAGCGATTCAAAAGCGGGTAGGACCGATGAGCAGTTCTTC. This encodes CASSDSKAGRTDEQFF.

This clonotype has a handful of counts. This chain connects TRBV12-3 or TRBV12-4 to TRBJ2-2; D remains ambiguous. The V gene lost 4 bases and the J gene lost 6 bases, with 6 bases spanning the gap. The CDR3 consists of 12 residues. CDR3 nucleotides: TGTGCCAGCAGTTGGGCTTCCGGGGAGCTGTTTTTT. It codes for CASSWASGELFF.

With respect to this clonotype: An end of the junction differs from the germline gene, which may be a read error. The CDR3 DNA is TGTGCCAGCAGCTCAGTCCCGGGAGGTACAGAAACGCAGTATTTT. The encoded protein is CASSSVPGGTETQYF. This chain joins TRBV11-2 and TRBJ2-3, with 7 nucleotides matching TRBD2. The CDR3 has 15 residues. The V gene's germline CDR1 is SGHAT and CDR2 FQNNGV.

As to this clonotype: A read error may produce the germline difference seen at one junction end. V is TRBV11-2 and J is TRBJ2-5; a weak D match, TRBD1 (6 bases). The CDR3 loop spans 15 amino acids. Germline assignment: CDR1 SGHAT and CDR2 FQNNGV. The CDR3 reads CASSPRDRSRETQHF. In DNA, the CDR3 is TGTGCCAGCAGCCCCCGTGACAGGAGCAGGGAGACCCAGCACTTC.

This clonotype has a single count. One base away lies a much larger clone, so this may be a sequencing read error. The chain's CDR3 is CASNGQVRETQYF. The CDR3 DNA reads as TGTGCCAGCAATGGACAGGTTAGGGAGACCCAGTACTTC. J is TRBJ2-5 and V is TRBV6-5, with 7 bases matching TRBD1. The CDR3 extends over 13 amino acids. Germline loops: CDR1 MNHEY, CDR2 SVGAGI. The V and J ends lost 7 bases and 5 bases, in that order; junction bases with no gene match: 7.

This clonotype was detected ten times or more. The chain links TRBV11-3 to TRBJ2-3; D remains ambiguous. The CDR3 consists of 12 residues. Trimming left V 5 bases short and J 5 bases short, with 8 bases between. CDR1 SGHNT and CDR2 YENEEA come from the germline V gene. CDR3 nucleotides: TGTGCCAGCAGCCAAAGGAGAGATACGCAGTATTTT. Its translation: CASSQRRDTQYF.

This chain connects TRBV4-2 to TRBJ1-4, with 10 bases identical to TRBD1. Unmatched junction bases numbered 3, after V lost 0 bases and J lost 8 bases. Germline V lookup: CDR1 LGHNA, CDR2 YNFKEQ. There are 15 residues in the CDR3. The CDR3, as DNA: TGTGCCAGCAGCCAAGAGACAGGGGGCAAGGAAAAACTGTTTTTT. Translated: CASSQETGGKEKLFF.

This clonotype was seen a few times. The V gene is TRBV13, the J gene TRBJ2-1; 12 nucleotides agree with TRBD2. This CDR3 has 19 residues. V lost 3 bases to trimming and J lost 0 bases; unmatched junction nucleotides: 9. Germline V gene data show CDR1 as PRHDT and CDR2 as FYEKMQ (reference sequence). CDR3 loop: CASSFRTSGVNSSYNEQFF. The CDR3 nucleotides read TGTGCCAGCAGCTTCCGGACTAGCGGGGTTAATAGCTCCTACAATGAGCAGTTCTTC.

This clonotype showed up many times. The chain recombines TRBV6-5 with TRBJ2-2, with TRBD2 matching over 8 bases. Germline values: CDR1 MNHEY, CDR2 SVGAGI. There are 15 residues in the CDR3. V was clipped by 2 bases and J by 5 bases; unmatched bases: 4. The CDR3 sequence: CASSYAAGGTGELFF. CDR3 bases: TGTGCCAGCAGTTACGCGGCGGGGGGTACCGGGGAGCTGTTTTTT.

Comments on this clonotype: Germline is not matched at one junction end, which may reflect a read error. CDR3 nucleotides: TGTGCCAGCAGCCTCCAGACCGGAGATACGCAGTATTTT. Translation: CASSLQTGDTQYF. The chain has TRBV4-1 and TRBJ2-3; D unclear. This CDR3 region has 13 residues. Germline lookup yields CDR1 MGHRA and CDR2 YSYEKL.

This clonotype was detected ten times or more. The J gene is TRBJ2-7, the V gene TRBV20-1; no firm D call. This CDR3 is 13 amino acids long. Germline CDR1 DFQATT, CDR2 SNEGSKA (reference sequence). Trimming removed 5 bases at V and 0 bases at J, with 11 bases between. The CDR3 region is CSAGTPTSYEQYV. The DNA for the CDR3 is TGCAGTGCTGGAACCCCTACCTCCTACGAGCAGTACGTC.

With respect to this clonotype: Sequence at one end of the junction differs from germline and may be a read error. V and J are TRBV4-2 and TRBJ2-5; tentative D call: TRBD2 (5 bases). This CDR3 spans 14 amino acids. Germline-derived CDR1 and CDR2 are LGHNA and YNFKEQ. In DNA, the CDR3 is TGTGCCAGCAGCCAAGTACGGGGTCAAGAGACCCAGCACTTC. This translates into CASSQVRGQETQHF.

The chain has TRBV11-2 and TRBJ2-1; no clear D. Germline-derived CDR1 and CDR2 are SGHAT and FQNNGV. V was cut by 3 bases and J by 13 bases, with 19 bases left in between. The CDR3 runs to 14 residues. The chain's CDR3 is CASSFPTWQREQFF. The CDR3, as DNA: TGTGCCAGCAGCTTCCCGACATGGCAGAGAGAACAGTTCTTC. Full variable domain (outside the CDR3, taken from reference TRBV11-2 and TRBJ2-1): EAGVAQSPRYKIIEKRQSVAFWCNPISGHATLYWYQQILGQGPKLLIQFQNNGVVDDSQLPKDRFSAERLKGVDSTLKIQPAKLEDSAVYLCASSFPTWQREQFFGPGTRLTVL.

Concerning this clonotype itself: A read error may be the cause here, since a much bigger clone is one base away. The V call is TRBV29-1, the J call TRBJ2-2, with D maybe TRBD1 (5 bases). This CDR3 contains 14 residues. CDR1 and CDR2 from the germline V gene are SQVTM and ANQGSEA. CDR3 sequence reads: CNVEGRANTGELFF. CDR3 coding DNA: TGCAACGTTGAAGGCAGGGCGAACACCGGGGAGCTGTTTTTT.

In the case of this clonotype: Relative to the germline gene, one junction end is altered; a read error may explain this. The chain recombines TRBV24-1 with TRBJ2-2; D is unresolved. Germline V gene data show CDR1 as KGHDR and CDR2 as SFDVKD. This CDR3 spans 15 amino acids. CDR3 DNA: TGTGCCACCAGTGAAAACGCCCACAACACCGTGGAGCTGTTTTTT. Amino acid sequence: CATSENAHNTVELFF.

As regards this clonotype: A read error may account for a junction end that differs from germline. The V call is TRBV29-1, the J call TRBJ1-1; TRBD1 might be the D (5 bases). The CDR3 totals 15 residues. The V gene's germline CDR1 is SQVTM and CDR2 ANQGSEA. The CDR3 here is CSVARGRTANTEAIF. The CDR3 nucleotides read TGCAGCGTTGCCCGGGGCAGAACTGCGAACACTGAAGCTATCTTT.

As regards this clonotype: A read error may produce the germline difference seen at one junction end. The chain uses TRBV4-2 and TRBJ1-2; the D gene is possibly TRBD1 (6 bases). There are 16 residues in the CDR3. The germline gives CDR1 LGHNA, CDR2 YNFKEQ. The CDR3 nucleotides read TGTGCCATCAGCCATGGCCCGGGGGGGCCTCAGTATGGCTACACCTTC. It translates to CAISHGPGGPQYGYTF.

Of note for this clonotype: With a much larger clone just one base away, this may be a read error. The genes are TRBV6-1 and TRBJ1-1; D remains unclear. The germline V gene has CDR1 MNHNS and CDR2 SASEGT. Trimming took off 7 bases at V and 10 bases at J, with 22 bases between the two ends. The CDR3 is 14 amino acids. The chain's CDR3 is CASNEDRMLNGAFF. Here the CDR3 DNA reads TGTGCCAGCAATGAGGATCGGATGCTTAATGGAGCTTTCTTT.

The chain combines TRBV20-1 with TRBJ2-1; D ambiguous. CDR3 size: 14 residues. CDR1 is DFQATT, CDR2 SNEGSKA, per germline (reference sequence). V lost 0 bases to trimming and J lost 1 base, with 7 bases between them. CDR3 coding DNA: TGCAGTGCTAGAGATACGATGTCCTACAATGAGCAGTTCTTC. Translation: CSARDTMSYNEQFF.

Points on this clonotype: No conserved phenylalanine or tryptophan ends this CDR3, so it is likely a read error. The chain combines TRBV6-5 with TRBJ2-2; 7 positions match TRBD1. Germline lookup yields CDR1 MNHEY and CDR2 SVGAGI. J lost 2 bases, V lost 6 bases, and 3 bases had no gene match. The CDR3 consists of 14 residues. CDR3 region: CASRRQGNTGELFY. Here the CDR3 DNA reads TGTGCCAGCAGGCGACAGGGCAACACCGGGGAGCTGTTTTAC.

With regard to this clonotype: At one boundary the junction diverges from the germline segment, which might be a read error. The V gene is TRBV4-1, the J gene TRBJ2-1; unclear D gene. This CDR3 region has 15 residues. The germline CDR1 and CDR2 sequences are MGHRA and YSYEKL. The CDR3 region is CTSSQGGGSYNEQFF. The CDR3 region has the DNA TGCACCAGCAGCCAAGGTGGCGGTTCGTATAATGAGCAGTTCTTC.

As for this clonotype: Being one base from a much bigger clone, this may be a read error. The J gene is TRBJ2-7, the V gene TRBV6-1; D is undetermined. Germline-derived CDR1 and CDR2 are MNHNS and SASEGT. This CDR3 is built from 13 residues. V dropped 5 bases and J dropped 4 bases, with 12 bases sitting between them. CDR3 amino acids: CASSIAGGYEQYF. For the CDR3, the DNA is TGTGCCAGCAGTATTGCCGGTGGTTACGAGCAGTACTTC.

Points on this clonotype: Because the CDR3 is missing its conserved closing phenylalanine or tryptophan, this is likely a read error. This chain connects TRBV20-1 to TRBJ2-3; D might be TRBD1 (6 bases). Germline CDR1 DFQATT, CDR2 SNEGSKA (reference sequence). V lost 0 bases, J lost 6 bases, and 13 bases lay in between. The CDR3 sequence is 14 residues long. DNA of the CDR3: TGCAGTGCTAGAGATCAGGGGTTCACGGATACGCAGTATATT. This encodes CSARDQGFTDTQYI.

The rearrangement links TRBV24-1 to TRBJ1-6, with D perhaps matching TRBD1 (5 bases). This CDR3 is built from 16 residues. Germline CDR1 is KGHDR and CDR2 is SFDVKD. The V gene lost 5 bases and the J gene lost 6 bases, with 16 bases spanning the gap. CDR3 DNA sequence: TGTGCCACCAGTGGAGACAGAAGAACACCTAATTCACCCCTCCACTTT. This gives the protein CATSGDRRTPNSPLHF.

There are many counts of this clonotype. This CDR3 is CASSPSAHEQFF. CDR3 bases: TGTGCCAGCAGTCCCAGTGCCCATGAGCAGTTCTTC. The chain links TRBV6-2 or TRBV6-3 to TRBJ2-1; no definite D call. Trimming left V 5 bases short and J 8 bases short, with 10 bases between. The CDR3 contains 12 residues. Germline V CDR1 and CDR2: MNHEY, SVGEGT.

Concerning this clonotype: Being one base from a much bigger clone, this may be a read error. This sequence joins TRBV20-1 and TRBJ1-2; possibly TRBD1 for D (6 bases). The CDR3 runs 12 residues. The V gene lost 7 bases and the J gene lost 2 bases, with 11 bases spanning the gap. CDR1 DFQATT and CDR2 SNEGSKA come from the germline V gene (reference sequence). The CDR3, as DNA: TGCAGTGATAGGGGGACCAACTATGGCTACACCTTC. This codes for CSDRGTNYGYTF.